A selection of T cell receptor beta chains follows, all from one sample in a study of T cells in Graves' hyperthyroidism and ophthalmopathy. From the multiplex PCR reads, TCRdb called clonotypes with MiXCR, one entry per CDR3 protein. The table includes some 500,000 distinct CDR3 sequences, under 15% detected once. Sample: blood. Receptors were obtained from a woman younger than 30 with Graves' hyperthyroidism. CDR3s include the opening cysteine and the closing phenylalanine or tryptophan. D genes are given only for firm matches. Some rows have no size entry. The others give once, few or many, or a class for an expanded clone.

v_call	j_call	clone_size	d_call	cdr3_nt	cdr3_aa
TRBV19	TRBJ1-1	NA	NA	TGTGCCAGTAGTATAGGGCGGAGCAGCACTGAAGCTTTCTTT	CASSIGRSSTEAFF
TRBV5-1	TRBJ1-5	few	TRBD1	TGTGCCAGCAGCTGGGGACAGGGTGGTCAGCCCCAGCATTTT	CASSWGQGGQPQHF
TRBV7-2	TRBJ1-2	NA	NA	TGTGCCAGCAGCCATGAGGGGGTAGGCTACACCTTC	CASSHEGVGYTF
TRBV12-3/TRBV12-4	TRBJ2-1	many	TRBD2	TGTGCCAGCAGTTTGGGGGCTAGCGGGATCAACAATGAGCAGTTCTTC	CASSLGASGINNEQFF
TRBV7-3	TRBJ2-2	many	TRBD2	TGTGCCAGCAGCCTTCGACTAGCGGGGGGAACCGGGGAGCTGTTTTTT	CASSLRLAGGTGELFF
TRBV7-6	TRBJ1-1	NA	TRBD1	TGTGCCAGCAGCCCTATCCCGGGACAGGGCCCGGGGACTGAAGCTTTCTTT	CASSPIPGQGPGTEAFF
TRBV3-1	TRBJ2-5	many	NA	TGTGCCAGCAGCCAAGGAATGACGGTCGGAGGGGAGACCCAGTACTTC	CASSQGMTVGGETQYF
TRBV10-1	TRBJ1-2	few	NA	TGCGCCAGCAGTGAGTCGATTGGTACACAGTCCTATGGCTACACCTTC	CASSESIGTQSYGYTF
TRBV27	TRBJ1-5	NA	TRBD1	TGTGCCAGCAGTGAACAGGGGGCGAACAATCAGCCCCAGCATTTT	CASSEQGANNQPQHF
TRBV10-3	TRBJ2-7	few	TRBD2	TGTGCCATCAAACCCCAAGCGGGAGCCTACGAGCAGTACTTC	CAIKPQAGAYEQYF
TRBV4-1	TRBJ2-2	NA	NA	TGCGCCAGCAGCCAAGATGAGACCGGGGAGCTGTTTTTT	CASSQDETGELFF
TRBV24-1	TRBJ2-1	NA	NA	TGTGCCACCAGTGGAATGGACTCGTTAACACTTAACAATGAGCAGTTCTTC	CATSGMDSLTLNNEQFF
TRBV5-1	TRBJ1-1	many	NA	TGCGCCAGCAGCTTGGTTTCAGGGAGCACTGAAGCTTTCTTT	CASSLVSGSTEAFF
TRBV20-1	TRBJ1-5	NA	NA	TGCAGTGCCGCGTCCTACAGCAATCAGCCCCAGCATTTT	CSAASYSNQPQHF
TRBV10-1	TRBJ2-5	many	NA	TGCGCCAGCTCGCCGGGTAGCGGAGAGACCCAGTACTTC	CASSPGSGETQYF
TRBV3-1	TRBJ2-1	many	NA	TGTGCCAGCAGCCAAGTCGATGGGGCGGGCAATGAGCAGTTCTTC	CASSQVDGAGNEQFF
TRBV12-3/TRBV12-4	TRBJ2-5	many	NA	TGTGCCAGCAGTTTGTGGGGGAGAGGGGAGACCCAGTACTTC	CASSLWGRGETQYF
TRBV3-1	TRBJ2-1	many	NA	TGTGCCAGCAGCCAAAATCTGTATGAGCAGTTCTTC	CASSQNLYEQFF